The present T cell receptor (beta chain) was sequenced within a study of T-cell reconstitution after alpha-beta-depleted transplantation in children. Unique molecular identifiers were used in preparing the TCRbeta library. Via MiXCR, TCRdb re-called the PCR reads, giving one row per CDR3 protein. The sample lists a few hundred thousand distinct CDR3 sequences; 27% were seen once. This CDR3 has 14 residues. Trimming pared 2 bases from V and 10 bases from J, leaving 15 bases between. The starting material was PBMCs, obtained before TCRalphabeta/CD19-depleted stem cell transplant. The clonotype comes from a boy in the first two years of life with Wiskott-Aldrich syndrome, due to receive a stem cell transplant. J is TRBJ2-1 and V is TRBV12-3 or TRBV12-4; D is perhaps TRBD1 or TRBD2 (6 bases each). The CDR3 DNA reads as TGTGCCAGCAGTTTACCAGCGGAGGGGGGCGAGCAGTTCTTC. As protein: CASSLPAEGGEQFF.